A selection of T cell receptor beta chains follows, all from one sample in a study of graft-versus-host responses after intestinal transplantation. Repertoires were generated with immunoSEQ multiplex PCR, while TCRdb's copy carries only in-frame clones and drops some. The data show some 8,700 clones, with over 65% seen just once and roughly 30% held by the top ten. Sequenced here: ileum tissue, sampled 494 days after intestinal transplant. The receptors shown here come from a human patient who received an intestinal transplant, so some T cells may come from the graft donor. CDR3s leave out the opening cysteine and the closing phenylalanine or tryptophan. The order of the fields is J gene, CDR3 length, V gene, CDR3 protein.

j_gene: TRBJ2-3; len: 13; v_gene: TRBV2; CDR3aa: AGLPGLHSTDTQY
j_gene: TRBJ2-7; len: 12; v_gene: TRBV5-3; CDR3aa: ARSLGVGDYEQY
j_gene: TRBJ1-1; len: 10; v_gene: TRBV28; CDR3aa: ASSSQGPEAF
j_gene: TRBJ2-7; len: 10; v_gene: TRBV30; CDR3aa: AWDRGLYEQY
j_gene: TRBJ2-1; len: 11; v_gene: TRBV29-1; CDR3aa: SVVGTGYNEQF
j_gene: TRBJ2-7; len: 11; v_gene: TRBV7-9; CDR3aa: ASSRDGYYEQY
j_gene: TRBJ1-4; len: 11; v_gene: TRBV6-5; CDR3aa: ASSYGVNEKLF
j_gene: TRBJ1-2; len: 11; v_gene: TRBV19; CDR3aa: ASSTLQGGGYT
j_gene: TRBJ2-7; len: 14; v_gene: TRBV19; CDR3aa: ASSITPVRNLYEQY
j_gene: TRBJ2-7; len: 12; v_gene: TRBV5-5; CDR3aa: ASSWGASGYEQY
j_gene: TRBJ2-7; len: 13; v_gene: TRBV9; CDR3aa: ASSTGLSGSYEQY
j_gene: TRBJ2-1; len: 13; v_gene: TRBV12-5; CDR3aa: ASGLSMGSYNEQF
j_gene: TRBJ2-2; len: 13; v_gene: TRBV5-1; CDR3aa: ASSRGQGAGGELF
j_gene: TRBJ1-2; len: 9; v_gene: TRBV6-1; CDR3aa: ASSEAHGYT
j_gene: TRBJ2-7; len: 13; v_gene: TRBV6-1; CDR3aa: ASGTTGTGVYEQY
j_gene: TRBJ2-7; len: 14; v_gene: TRBV5-4; CDR3aa: ASSSSLGGGSYEQY
j_gene: TRBJ2-7; len: 11; v_gene: TRBV6-6; CDR3aa: ASSYDSGYEQY
j_gene: TRBJ2-1; len: 13; v_gene: TRBV7-3; CDR3aa: ASSLDAGSYNEQF
j_gene: TRBJ1-4; len: 12; v_gene: TRBV2; CDR3aa: ASRDRWAGEKLF
j_gene: TRBJ2-7; len: 14; v_gene: TRBV7-9; CDR3aa: ASSLRAGGPRGEQY
j_gene: TRBJ2-2; len: 14; v_gene: TRBV27; CDR3aa: ASRSPLSGYTGELF
j_gene: TRBJ2-2; len: 13; v_gene: TRBV7-2; CDR3aa: ASSARLAGTGELF
j_gene: TRBJ2-1; len: 13; v_gene: TRBV9; CDR3aa: ASSVSGSSYNEQF
j_gene: TRBJ2-2; len: 12; v_gene: TRBV11-1; CDR3aa: ASSLAQYTGELF
j_gene: TRBJ2-1; len: 15; v_gene: TRBV5-6; CDR3aa: ASSLLALTSSYNEQF
j_gene: TRBJ2-1; len: 13; v_gene: TRBV10-3; CDR3aa: AISMTSGRAGEQF
j_gene: TRBJ1-2; len: 13; v_gene: TRBV7-9; CDR3aa: ASSLTGSGDYGYT
j_gene: TRBJ2-7; len: 14; v_gene: TRBV7-9; CDR3aa: ASSLAFGLAGGGQY
j_gene: TRBJ2-1; len: 12; v_gene: TRBV28; CDR3aa: ASIHGGNHNEQF
j_gene: TRBJ2-3; len: 12; v_gene: TRBV9; CDR3aa: ASSGQGSTDTQY
j_gene: TRBJ2-7; len: 16; v_gene: TRBV23-1; CDR3aa: ASSQSATGIANSYEQY
j_gene: TRBJ2-7; len: 14; v_gene: TRBV10-3; CDR3aa: ASSAGGLAGTYEQY
j_gene: TRBJ2-7; len: 13; v_gene: TRBV6-1; CDR3aa: ASSERTSGSYEQY
j_gene: TRBJ2-7; len: 12; v_gene: TRBV5-1; CDR3aa: ASSSSGRASEQY
j_gene: TRBJ1-1; len: 11; v_gene: TRBV10-2; CDR3aa: ASSGQKRTEAF
j_gene: TRBJ2-1; len: 12; v_gene: TRBV4-1; CDR3aa: ASSPSPREVVQF
j_gene: TRBJ1-4; len: 13; v_gene: TRBV7-2; CDR3aa: ASSSRRAANEKLF
j_gene: TRBJ2-5; len: 15; v_gene: TRBV29-1; CDR3aa: SVEPGQGQGYQETQY
j_gene: TRBJ1-4; len: 13; v_gene: TRBV13; CDR3aa: ASSFLGEGYEKLF
j_gene: TRBJ2-5; len: 16; v_gene: TRBV5-4; CDR3aa: ASTRDTSGDPYQETQY
j_gene: TRBJ2-3; len: 10; v_gene: TRBV10-3; CDR3aa: AIRLDADTQY
j_gene: TRBJ1-2; len: 13; v_gene: TRBV5-5; CDR3aa: ASSLARGGNYGYT
j_gene: TRBJ2-5; len: 14; v_gene: TRBV4-1; CDR3aa: ASSQESAGGGETQY
j_gene: TRBJ1-5; len: 10; v_gene: TRBV28; CDR3aa: ASALQRQPQH
j_gene: TRBJ1-5; len: 13; v_gene: TRBV25-1; CDR3aa: ASLTLRGFNQPQH
j_gene: TRBJ2-5; len: 12; v_gene: TRBV7-3; CDR3aa: ASSLAGGRETQY
j_gene: TRBJ1-3; len: 12; v_gene: TRBV19; CDR3aa: ASSKTGVGNTIY
j_gene: TRBJ2-2; len: 16; v_gene: TRBV27; CDR3aa: ASSNSGRRAVNTGELF
j_gene: TRBJ2-5; len: 13; v_gene: TRBV10-1; CDR3aa: ASSDEGAAVETQY
j_gene: TRBJ2-7; len: 13; v_gene: TRBV7-2; CDR3aa: ASSLSRIAMGEQY
j_gene: TRBJ2-6; len: 16; v_gene: TRBV7-8; CDR3aa: ASSIYWFPQSRANVLT
j_gene: TRBJ2-7; len: 13; v_gene: TRBV7-2; CDR3aa: ASSGASGGDYEQY
j_gene: TRBJ2-1; len: 14; v_gene: TRBV19; CDR3aa: ASGSVWGFRNNEQF
j_gene: TRBJ2-4; len: 13; v_gene: TRBV19; CDR3aa: ASSLSSGAKNIQY
j_gene: TRBJ2-3; len: 14; v_gene: TRBV7-8; CDR3aa: ASSLNPGRAADTQY
j_gene: TRBJ2-5; len: 13; v_gene: TRBV7-7; CDR3aa: ASSLVPSGKKTQY
j_gene: TRBJ2-7; len: 12; v_gene: TRBV6-6; CDR3aa: ASSPGQGNYEQY
j_gene: TRBJ2-2; len: 12; v_gene: TRBV5-1; CDR3aa: ASSIDTNTGELF
j_gene: TRBJ2-2; len: 10; v_gene: TRBV18; CDR3aa: ASSTGTGELF
j_gene: TRBJ1-1; len: 10; v_gene: TRBV18; CDR3aa: ASSHDRTEAF